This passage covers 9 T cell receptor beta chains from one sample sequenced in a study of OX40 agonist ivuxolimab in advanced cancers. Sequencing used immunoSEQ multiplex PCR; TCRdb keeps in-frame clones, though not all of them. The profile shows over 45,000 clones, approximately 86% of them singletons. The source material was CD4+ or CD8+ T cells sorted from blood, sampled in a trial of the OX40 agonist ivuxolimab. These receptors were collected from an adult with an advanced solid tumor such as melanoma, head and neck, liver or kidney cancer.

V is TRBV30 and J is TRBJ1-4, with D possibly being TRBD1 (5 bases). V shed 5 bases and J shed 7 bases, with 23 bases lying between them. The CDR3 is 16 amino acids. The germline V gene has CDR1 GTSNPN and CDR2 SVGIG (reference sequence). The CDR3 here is CAWGRDSQNPGEKLFF. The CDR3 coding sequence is TGTGCCTGGGGCCGGGACTCCCAAAACCCCGGTGAAAAACTGTTTTTT.

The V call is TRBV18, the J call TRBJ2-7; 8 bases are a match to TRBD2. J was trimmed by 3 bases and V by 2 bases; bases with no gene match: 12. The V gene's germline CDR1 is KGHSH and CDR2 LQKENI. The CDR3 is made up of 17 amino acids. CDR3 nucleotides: TGTGCCAGCTCACCAGGGGCGGGAGGACAAGGTGGCTACGAGCAGTACTTC. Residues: CASSPGAGGQGGYEQYF.

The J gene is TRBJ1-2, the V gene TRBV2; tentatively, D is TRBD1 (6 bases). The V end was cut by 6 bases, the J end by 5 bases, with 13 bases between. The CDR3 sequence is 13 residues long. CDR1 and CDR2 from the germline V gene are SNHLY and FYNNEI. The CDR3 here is CASRTWTEYGYTF. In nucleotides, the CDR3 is TGTGCCAGCAGGACATGGACAGAGTATGGCTACACCTTC.

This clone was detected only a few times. CDR3 sequence: CASSVEVSGGQGYGYTF. Written as DNA, the CDR3 is TGTGCCAGCAGCGTAGAGGTTTCGGGGGGACAGGGATATGGCTACACCTTC. The chain joins TRBV9 to TRBJ1-2; 9 bases match TRBD1. CDR3 size: 17 residues. Germline CDR1 and CDR2: SGDLS and YYNGEE. The V gene end was trimmed by 0 bases and the J gene end by 5 bases; junction bases not matched to a gene: 11.

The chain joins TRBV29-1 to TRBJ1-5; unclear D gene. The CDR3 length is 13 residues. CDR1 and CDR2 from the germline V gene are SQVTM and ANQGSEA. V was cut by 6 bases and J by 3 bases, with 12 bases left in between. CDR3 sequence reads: CSVGTGPNQPQHF. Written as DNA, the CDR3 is TGCAGCGTGGGAACCGGACCCAATCAGCCCCAGCATTTT.

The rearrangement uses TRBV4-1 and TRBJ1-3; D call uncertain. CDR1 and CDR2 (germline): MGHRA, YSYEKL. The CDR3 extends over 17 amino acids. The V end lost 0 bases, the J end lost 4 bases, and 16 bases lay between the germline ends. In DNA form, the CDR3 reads TGCGCCAGCAGCCAAGAATTCGGAGGGCCCCCCGGAAACACCATATATTTT. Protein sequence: CASSQEFGGPPGNTIYF.

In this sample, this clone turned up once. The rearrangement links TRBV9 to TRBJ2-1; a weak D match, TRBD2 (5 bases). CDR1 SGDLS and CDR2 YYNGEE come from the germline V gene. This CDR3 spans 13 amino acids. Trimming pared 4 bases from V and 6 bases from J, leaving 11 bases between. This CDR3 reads CASSIPLVNEQFF. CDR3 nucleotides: TGTGCCAGCAGCATCCCACTAGTCAATGAGCAGTTCTTC.

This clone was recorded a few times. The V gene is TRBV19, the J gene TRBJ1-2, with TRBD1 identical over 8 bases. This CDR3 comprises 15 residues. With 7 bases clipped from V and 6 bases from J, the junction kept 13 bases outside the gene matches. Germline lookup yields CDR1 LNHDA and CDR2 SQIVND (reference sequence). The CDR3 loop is CASNPSLGQGHGYTF. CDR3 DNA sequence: TGTGCCAGTAATCCATCCCTTGGACAGGGCCATGGCTACACCTTC.

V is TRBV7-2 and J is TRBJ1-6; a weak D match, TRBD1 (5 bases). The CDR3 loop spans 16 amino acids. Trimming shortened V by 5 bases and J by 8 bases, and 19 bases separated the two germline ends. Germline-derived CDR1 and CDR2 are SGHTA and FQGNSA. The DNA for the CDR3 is TGTGCCAGCAGCCCACGGGGCAGCGCTAATTATTCACCCCTCCACTTT. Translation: CASSPRGSANYSPLHF. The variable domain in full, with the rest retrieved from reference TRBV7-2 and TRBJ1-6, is GAGVSQSPSNKVTEKGKDVELRCDPISGHTALYWYRQSLGQGLEFLIYFQGNSAPDKSGLPSDRFSAERTGGSVSTLTIQRTQQEDSAVYLCASSPRGSANYSPLHFGNGTRLTVT.